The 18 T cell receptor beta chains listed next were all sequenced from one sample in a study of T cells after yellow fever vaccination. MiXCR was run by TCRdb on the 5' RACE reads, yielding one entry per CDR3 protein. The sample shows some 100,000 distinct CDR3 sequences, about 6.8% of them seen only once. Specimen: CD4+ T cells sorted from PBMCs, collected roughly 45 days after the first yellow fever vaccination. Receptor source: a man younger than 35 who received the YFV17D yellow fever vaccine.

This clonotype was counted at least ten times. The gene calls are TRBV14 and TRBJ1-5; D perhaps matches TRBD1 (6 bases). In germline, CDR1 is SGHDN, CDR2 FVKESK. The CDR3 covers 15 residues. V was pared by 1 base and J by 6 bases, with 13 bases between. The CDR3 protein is CASSQAQGKGQPQHF. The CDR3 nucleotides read TGTGCCAGCAGCCAAGCACAGGGTAAGGGTCAGCCCCAGCATTTT.

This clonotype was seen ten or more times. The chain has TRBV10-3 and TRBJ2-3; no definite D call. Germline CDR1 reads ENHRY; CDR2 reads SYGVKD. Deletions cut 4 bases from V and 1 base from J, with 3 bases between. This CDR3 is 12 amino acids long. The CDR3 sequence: CAISGGTDTQYF. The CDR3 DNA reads TGTGCCATCAGTGGGGGCACAGATACGCAGTATTTT.

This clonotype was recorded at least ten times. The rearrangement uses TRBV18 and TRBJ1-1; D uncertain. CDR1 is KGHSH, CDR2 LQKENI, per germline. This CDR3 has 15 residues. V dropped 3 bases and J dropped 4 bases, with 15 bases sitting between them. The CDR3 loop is CASSPTAGEVTEAFF. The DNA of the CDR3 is TGTGCCAGCTCACCTACAGCAGGAGAGGTCACTGAAGCTTTCTTT.

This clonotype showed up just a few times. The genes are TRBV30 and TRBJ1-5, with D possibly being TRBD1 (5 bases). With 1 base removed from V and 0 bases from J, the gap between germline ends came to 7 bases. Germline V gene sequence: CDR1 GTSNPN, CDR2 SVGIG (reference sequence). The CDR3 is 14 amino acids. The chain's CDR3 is CAWSEGTSNQPQHF. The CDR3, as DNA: TGTGCCTGGAGTGAAGGGACTAGCAATCAGCCCCAGCATTTT.

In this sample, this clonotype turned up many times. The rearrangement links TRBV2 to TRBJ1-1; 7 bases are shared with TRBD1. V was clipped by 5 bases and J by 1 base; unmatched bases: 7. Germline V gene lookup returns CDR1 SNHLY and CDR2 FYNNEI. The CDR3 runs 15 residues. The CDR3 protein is CASSPPGQQNTEAFF. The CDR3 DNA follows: TGTGCCAGCAGTCCTCCGGGACAGCAGAACACTGAAGCTTTCTTT.

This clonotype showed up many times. CDR3 nucleotide sequence: TGTGCCAGCAGTGACCGCTCTAACTATGGCTACACCTTC. The encoded protein is CASSDRSNYGYTF. V gene TRBV6-1 combines with J gene TRBJ1-2, with unresolved D. The CDR3 loop spans 13 amino acids. CDR1 is MNHNS, CDR2 SASEGT, per germline. Trimming pared 3 bases from V and 0 bases from J, leaving 5 bases between.

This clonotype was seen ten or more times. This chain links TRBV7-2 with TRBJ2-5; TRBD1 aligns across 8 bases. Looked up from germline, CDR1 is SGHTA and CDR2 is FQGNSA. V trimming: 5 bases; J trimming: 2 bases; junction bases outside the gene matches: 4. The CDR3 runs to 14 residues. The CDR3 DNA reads TGTGCCAGCAGCAACAGGGGGGCGCAAGAGACCCAGTACTTC. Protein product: CASSNRGAQETQYF.

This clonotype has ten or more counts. CDR3: CASSLVPDDETQYF. The CDR3 DNA reads as TGCGCCAGCAGCTTGGTGCCAGACGATGAGACCCAGTACTTC. The chain uses TRBV5-1 and TRBJ2-5; D call uncertain. The V gene lost 0 bases and the J gene lost 5 bases, with 11 bases spanning the gap. The CDR3 spans 14 residues. Germline lookup yields CDR1 SGHRS and CDR2 YFSETQ.

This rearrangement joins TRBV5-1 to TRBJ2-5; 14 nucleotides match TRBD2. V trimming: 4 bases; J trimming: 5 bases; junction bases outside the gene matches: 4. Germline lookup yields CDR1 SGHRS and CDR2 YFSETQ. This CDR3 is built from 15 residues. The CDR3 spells CASSTGLAGEETQYF. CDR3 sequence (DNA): TGCGCCAGCAGCACGGGACTAGCGGGGGAGGAGACCCAGTACTTC.

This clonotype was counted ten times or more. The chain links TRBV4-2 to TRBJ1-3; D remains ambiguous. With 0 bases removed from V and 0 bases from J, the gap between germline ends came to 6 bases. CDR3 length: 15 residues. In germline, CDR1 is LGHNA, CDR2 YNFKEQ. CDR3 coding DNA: TGTGCCAGCAGCCAAGATCCCAGCTCTGGAAACACCATATATTTT. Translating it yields CASSQDPSSGNTIYF.

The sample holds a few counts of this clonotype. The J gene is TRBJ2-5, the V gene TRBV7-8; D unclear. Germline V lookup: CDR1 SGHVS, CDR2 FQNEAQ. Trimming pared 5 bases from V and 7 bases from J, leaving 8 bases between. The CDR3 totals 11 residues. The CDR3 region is CASSPKMTQYF. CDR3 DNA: TGTGCCAGCAGCCCAAAGATGACCCAGTACTTC.

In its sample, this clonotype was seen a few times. As DNA, the CDR3 is TGCAGTGCTCCCCGGGGGCCACAGGGACGGGATTCACCCCTCCACTTT. It translates to CSAPRGPQGRDSPLHF. This chain links TRBV20-1 with TRBJ1-6, with a possible D match to TRBD1 (6 bases). This CDR3 is built from 16 residues. Germline V lookup: CDR1 DFQATT, CDR2 SNEGSKA (reference sequence). V lost 5 bases to trimming and J lost 8 bases, with 22 bases between them.

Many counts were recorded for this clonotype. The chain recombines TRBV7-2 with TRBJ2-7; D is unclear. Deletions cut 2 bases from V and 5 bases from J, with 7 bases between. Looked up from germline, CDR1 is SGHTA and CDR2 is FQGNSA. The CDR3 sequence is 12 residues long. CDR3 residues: CASSLPGHEQYF. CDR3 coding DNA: TGTGCCAGCAGCTTACCAGGCCACGAGCAGTACTTC.

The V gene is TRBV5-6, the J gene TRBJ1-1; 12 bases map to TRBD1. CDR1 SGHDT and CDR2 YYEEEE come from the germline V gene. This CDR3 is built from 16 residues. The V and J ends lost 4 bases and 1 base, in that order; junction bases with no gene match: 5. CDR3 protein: CASSRDRGLRNTEAFF. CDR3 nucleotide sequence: TGTGCCAGCAGCAGGGACAGGGGGCTTCGGAACACTGAAGCTTTCTTT.

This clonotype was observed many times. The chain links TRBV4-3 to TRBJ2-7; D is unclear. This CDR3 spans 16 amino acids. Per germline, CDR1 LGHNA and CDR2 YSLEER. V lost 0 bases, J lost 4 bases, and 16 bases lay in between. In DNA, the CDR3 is TGCGCCAGCAGCCAAGATCAAACTTTGACGGTTTACGAGCAGTACTTC. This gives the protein CASSQDQTLTVYEQYF.

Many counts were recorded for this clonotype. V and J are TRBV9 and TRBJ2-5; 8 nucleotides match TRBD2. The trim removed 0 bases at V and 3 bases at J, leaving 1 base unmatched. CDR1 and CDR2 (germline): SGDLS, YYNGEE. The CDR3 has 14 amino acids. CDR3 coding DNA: TGTGCCAGCAGCGTAGCGGGGGGGGAAGAGACCCAGTACTTC. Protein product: CASSVAGGEETQYF.

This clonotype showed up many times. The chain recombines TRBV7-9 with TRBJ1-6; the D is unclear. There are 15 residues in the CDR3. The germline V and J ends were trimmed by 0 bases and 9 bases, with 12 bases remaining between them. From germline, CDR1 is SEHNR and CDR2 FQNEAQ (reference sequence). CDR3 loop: CASSLARNLASPLHF. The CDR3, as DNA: TGTGCCAGCAGCTTAGCTAGGAATTTGGCTTCACCCCTCCACTTT.

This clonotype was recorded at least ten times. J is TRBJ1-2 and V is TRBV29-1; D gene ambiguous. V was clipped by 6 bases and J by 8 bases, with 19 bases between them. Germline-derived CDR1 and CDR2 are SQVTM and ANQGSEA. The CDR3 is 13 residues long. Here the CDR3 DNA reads TGCAGCGTCGCCGCGGGCCGGGCCGGCGGCTACACCTTC. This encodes CSVAAGRAGGYTF.